A single sample is the source of the 5 T cell receptor beta chains below, sequenced in a study of shared clonotypes between healthy human individuals. Naive CD8 cells, CD45RO-negative and positively selected for CCR7, excluded terminally differentiated effector memory CD45RA+ cells. The repertoire was sequenced with immunoSEQ multiplex PCR; TCRdb's copy has only in-frame clones and lacks some. The sample has about 2 million clones; about 95% are singletons. Input material: naive CD8+ T cells sorted from blood. The receptors shown here come from a young man in good health.

The rearrangement joins TRBV5-1 to TRBJ2-2, with D perhaps TRBD1 (6 bases). There are 15 residues in the CDR3. V was pared by 7 bases and J by 0 bases, with 13 bases between. Per the germline V gene, CDR1 is SGHRS and CDR2 is YFSETQ. CDR3 residues: CASADRISNTGELFF. CDR3 coding DNA: TGCGCCAGCGCTGACAGGATTTCGAACACCGGGGAGCTGTTTTTT.

The chain combines TRBV6-5 with TRBJ2-5; D possibly corresponds to TRBD1 (5 bases). The V and J ends lost 0 bases and 4 bases respectively, with 9 bases between them. CDR3 length: 14 residues. CDR1 and CDR2 from the germline V gene are MNHEY and SVGAGI. The CDR3 region is CASSYSTGGETQYF. CDR3 in DNA: TGTGCCAGCAGTTACTCTACAGGTGGAGAGACCCAGTACTTC.

This clone has a single count. DNA for the CDR3: TGTGCCAGCAGCTCCGAATTGACAGGGGGCAACTATGGCTACACCTTC. This encodes CASSSELTGGNYGYTF. The chain is built from TRBV7-9 and TRBJ1-2; 10 positions agree with TRBD1. Germline-derived CDR1 and CDR2 are SEHNR and FQNEAQ (reference sequence). There are 16 residues in the CDR3. Trimming at V came to 4 bases and at J to 2 bases, leaving 7 bases not matched to a gene.

This rearrangement joins TRBV10-3 to TRBJ2-7, with TRBD1 matching over 9 bases. This CDR3 comprises 15 residues. The germline gives CDR1 ENHRY, CDR2 SYGVKD. V gave up 5 bases and J gave up 3 bases; unmatched junction bases: 8. The CDR3 protein is CAISHDRDRDYEQYF. The CDR3 nucleotides are TGTGCCATCAGTCATGACCGGGACAGGGACTACGAGCAGTACTTC.

This chain joins TRBV13 and TRBJ1-2; 7 positions agree with TRBD1. The CDR3 contains 15 residues. V lost 0 bases to trimming and J lost 8 bases; unmatched junction nucleotides: 9. CDR1 is PRHDT, CDR2 FYEKMQ, per germline (reference sequence). The CDR3 loop is CASSLGFDRDDGYTF. The CDR3 bases are TGTGCCAGCAGCTTAGGCTTTGACAGGGATGACGGCTACACCTTC.